The clone carrying this TCR beta chain appeared a single time. This entry comes from a study of cytomegalovirus exposure and HLA in healthy donors. The CDR3 contains 12 residues. V was cut by 2 bases and J by 5 bases, with 4 bases left in between. CDR1 and CDR2 from the germline V gene are MNHEY and SVGAGI. PCR used 60 Vbeta primers and 13 Jbeta primers. Sequenced by immunoSEQ multiplex PCR; TCRdb stores in-frame clones only, minus some. The repertoire holds about 140,000 clones, with roughly 80% as singletons. The chain couples TRBV6-5 to TRBJ2-1; no reliable D call. The specimen was PBMCs. The receptor was derived from a middle-aged man in good health and CMV-seronegative. Here the CDR3 DNA reads TGTGCCAGCAGTTACGTAGACAATGAGCAGTTCTTC. It encodes CASSYVDNEQFF.